Below are 16 T cell receptor beta chains sequenced from a single sample in a study of shared clonotypes between healthy human individuals. Naive CD8 isolation took CD45RO-negative cells positively selected for CCR7 and excluded terminally differentiated effector memory CD45RA+ cells. Method: immunoSEQ multiplex PCR; TCRdb's copy keeps in-frame clones and lacks some. The sample contains 1.5 million to 2.5 million clones, about 95% of which appear only once. Sequencing was performed on naive CD8+ T cells sorted from blood. These receptors were collected from a man in his late teens or twenties in good health.

V gene TRBV7-2 combines with J gene TRBJ2-1, with D unresolved. The CDR3 is 14 amino acids. Between the trimmed V and J ends, which lost 2 bases and 4 bases, there was a span of 9 bases. Germline CDR1 reads SGHTA; CDR2 reads FQGNSA. In nucleotides, the CDR3 is TGTGCCAGCAGCTTACTCTCGCAGTACAATGAGCAGTTCTTC. Protein product: CASSLLSQYNEQFF.

The chain recombines TRBV7-9 with TRBJ2-3; a possible D gene is TRBD2 (5 bases). Trimming cost V 5 bases and J 6 bases, with 12 bases left between them. The V gene's germline CDR1 is SEHNR and CDR2 FQNEAQ (reference sequence). The CDR3 is made up of 13 amino acids. DNA for the CDR3: TGTGCCAGCAGCGGGGAGCAATGGGATACGCAGTATTTT. Translated: CASSGEQWDTQYF.

The chain employs TRBV14 and TRBJ2-7; TRBD2 aligns across 7 bases. Germline assignment: CDR1 SGHDN and CDR2 FVKESK. Germline trimming cut 0 bases from V and 6 bases from J; bases unmatched to any gene: 8. The CDR3 sequence is 15 residues long. CDR3 loop: CASSQETFGGSEQYF. CDR3 nucleotides: TGTGCCAGCAGCCAAGAAACATTCGGGGGGTCCGAGCAGTACTTC.

CDR3 protein: CASSQDPGPTLANYGYTF. In DNA form, the CDR3 reads TGCGCCAGCAGCCAAGACCCGGGGCCAACTCTAGCTAACTATGGCTACACCTTC. V gene TRBV4-3 combines with J gene TRBJ1-2; possibly TRBD1 for D (5 bases). The CDR3 has 18 amino acids. V was shortened by 0 bases and J by 0 bases, with 17 bases between the two germline ends. Germline V gives CDR1 LGHNA, CDR2 YSLEER.

V usage is TRBV4-3 and J usage is TRBJ2-7; 7 bases match TRBD2. Unmatched junction bases numbered 10, after V lost 1 base and J lost 4 bases. The germline V gene encodes CDR1 LGHNA and CDR2 YSLEER. The CDR3 runs to 16 residues. The CDR3 DNA is TGCGCCAGCAGCCAAGGGTTGGGCGGGAGTTATTACGAGCAGTACTTC. Its translation: CASSQGLGGSYYEQYF.

The CDR3 DNA follows: TGTGCCAGCAGCGGATGGGGAGCCTACTACGAGCAGTACTTC. It codes for CASSGWGAYYEQYF. The gene calls are TRBV11-2 and TRBJ2-7; D perhaps matches TRBD2 (5 bases). The CDR3 runs 14 residues. Germline CDR1 SGHAT, CDR2 FQNNGV. Trimming shortened V by 5 bases and J by 3 bases, and 14 bases separated the two germline ends.

The chain employs TRBV6-5 and TRBJ2-7; D is undetermined. Germline assignment: CDR1 MNHEY and CDR2 SVGAGI. Trimming removed 2 bases at V and 4 bases at J, with 12 bases between. The CDR3 is 14 amino acids. As DNA, the CDR3 is TGTGCCAGCAGTTACGCGGTAAACAATTACGAGCAGTACTTC. Its translation is CASSYAVNNYEQYF.

The CDR3 reads CASSSRKGPVWEAFF. CDR3 coding DNA: TGCGCCAGCAGCAGTCGGAAGGGACCCGTCTGGGAAGCTTTCTTT. This chain links TRBV5-1 with TRBJ1-1; TRBD1 is a possible D gene (5 bases). The length of the CDR3 is 15 residues. The V gene's germline CDR1 is SGHRS and CDR2 YFSETQ. V lost 4 bases to trimming and J lost 8 bases, with 21 bases between them.

Comment on this clone: In the same sample, other DNA sequences code for this CDR3. The chain recombines TRBV4-1 with TRBJ2-7, with 9 positions matching TRBD1. The CDR3 has 14 residues. Trimming cost V 4 bases and J 4 bases; bases outside gene matches: 5. Per germline, CDR1 MGHRA and CDR2 YSYEKL. DNA for the CDR3: TGCGCCAGCAGCCCGGGGACAGGGCGGTACGAGCAGTACTTC. Its protein is CASSPGTGRYEQYF.

This sequence joins TRBV30 and TRBJ2-2; D is possibly TRBD1 or TRBD2 (5 bases each). CDR1 and CDR2 from the germline V gene are GTSNPN and SVGIG (reference sequence). V dropped 2 bases and J dropped 4 bases, with 8 bases sitting between them. The CDR3 consists of 13 residues. The CDR3 loop is CAWSLGTTGELFF. The CDR3 DNA is TGTGCCTGGAGTCTGGGGACCACCGGGGAGCTGTTTTTT.

This chain uses TRBV4-3 with TRBJ2-2, with D maybe TRBD1 (5 bases). The CDR3 length is 14 residues. In germline, CDR1 is LGHNA, CDR2 YSLEER. Trimming stripped 7 bases from V and 2 bases from J, with 11 bases between. CDR3 protein: CASTTGHNTGELFF. In DNA form, the CDR3 reads TGCGCCAGCACCACAGGACATAACACCGGGGAGCTGTTTTTT.

About this clone: The same CDR3 also results from other DNA sequences found in this sample. V and J are TRBV6-5 and TRBJ1-5; perhaps TRBD1 as D (5 bases). The CDR3 spans 13 residues. Trimming cost V 2 bases and J 4 bases, with 6 bases left between them. Per germline, CDR1 MNHEY and CDR2 SVGAGI. CDR3 nucleotide sequence: TGTGCCAGCAGTTACAGGGGAAATCAGCCCCAGCATTTT. It specifies CASSYRGNQPQHF.

The rearrangement joins TRBV2 to TRBJ2-5; 10 nucleotides align to TRBD1. V lost 5 bases to trimming and J lost 5 bases; unmatched junction nucleotides: 5. The CDR3 extends over 14 amino acids. From germline, CDR1 is SNHLY and CDR2 FYNNEI. This CDR3 reads CASSPDRGRETQYF. DNA of the CDR3: TGTGCCAGCAGTCCGGACAGGGGGAGGGAGACCCAGTACTTC.

The chain joins TRBV10-2 to TRBJ2-7; 7 bases map to TRBD2. Germline CDR1 WSHSY, CDR2 SAAADI. The CDR3 extends over 17 amino acids. With 1 base clipped from V and 5 bases from J, the junction kept 14 bases outside the gene matches. The CDR3 loop is CASSELARAGVEDEQYF. CDR3 bases: TGCGCCAGCAGTGAGTTAGCGCGGGCGGGGGTTGAGGACGAGCAGTACTTC.

This chain joins TRBV19 and TRBJ2-2, with D tentatively TRBD2 (5 bases). CDR1 is LNHDA, CDR2 SQIVND, per germline (reference sequence). V was trimmed by 4 bases and J by 3 bases, leaving 18 bases between them. CDR3 length: 17 residues. The CDR3: CASSTGRGWGDTGELFF. CDR3 sequence (DNA): TGTGCCAGTAGTACCGGTCGAGGGTGGGGAGACACCGGGGAGCTGTTTTTT.

This clone was observed a single time. This chain uses TRBV2 with TRBJ2-7; D perhaps matches TRBD2 (6 bases). The CDR3 loop spans 15 amino acids. The V gene lost 5 bases and the J gene lost 0 bases, with 14 bases spanning the gap. Germline V gene data show CDR1 as SNHLY and CDR2 as FYNNEI. CDR3 loop: CASSQESGASYEQYF. The CDR3, as DNA: TGTGCCAGCAGTCAGGAGTCGGGAGCCTCCTACGAGCAGTACTTC. Drawing the rest from reference TRBV2 and TRBJ2-7, the complete variable domain is EPEVTQTPSHQVTQMGQEVILRCVPISNHLYFYWYRQILGQKVEFLVSFYNNEISEKSEIFDDQFSVERPDGSNFTLKIRSTKLEDSAMYFCASSQESGASYEQYFGPGTRLTVT.